The rows below give T cell receptor beta chains drawn from one sample of a study of Tregs in tolerant kidney transplant recipients. The data were produced by immunoSEQ multiplex PCR, yet TCRdb's version contains in-frame clones alone and is incomplete. Of 90,000 or so clones in the sample, around 90% were seen once. What was sequenced was CD8+ T cells from blood. The receptor set was obtained from a human donor in good health. CDR3s include the opening cysteine and the closing phenylalanine or tryptophan. Each record gives: CDR3 DNA, CDR3 protein, D gene, CDR3 length, J gene, clone size, V gene. D genes are given only for firm matches. Some rows mark clone size as missing; the rest say once, few, many or name a class of expanded clone.

TGTGCCAGCAGTTTATCCCAGGGCTATGGCTACACCTTC,CASSLSQGYGYTF,-,13,TRBJ1-2,-,TRBV28
TGCGCCAGCAGCATCAATAGCGGGAGGTCATACAATGAGCAGTTCTTC,CASSINSGRSYNEQFF,TRBD2,16,TRBJ2-1,-,TRBV5-1
TGTGCCAGCAGTTACGGGACAGGGGGCTACGAGCAGTACTTC,CASSYGTGGYEQYF,TRBD1,14,TRBJ2-7,-,TRBV6-5
TGTGCCAGCAGCTTAAGGGGGACTGAAGCTTTCTTT,CASSLRGTEAFF,-,12,TRBJ1-1,-,TRBV13
TGTGCCAGCAGCTTAGTGGCAGGGGACACTGAAGCTTTCTTT,CASSLVAGDTEAFF,-,14,TRBJ1-1,-,TRBV7-9
TGTGCCAGCAGTTACGGAACAGGGTGGGAAGGCTACACCTTC,CASSYGTGWEGYTF,-,14,TRBJ1-2,-,TRBV6-5
TGTGCCAGCAGCCAAGTAGCCTGGTCCCACGAGCAGTACTTC,CASSQVAWSHEQYF,-,14,TRBJ2-7,-,TRBV4-2
TGTGCCAGCAGCGAAGGCCTAGCGGGACAATATGGAGAGACCCAGTACTTC,CASSEGLAGQYGETQYF,TRBD2,17,TRBJ2-5,-,TRBV27
TGTGCCAGCAGCTTTGGCGGGACTTACTACGAGCAGTACTTC,CASSFGGTYYEQYF,-,14,TRBJ2-7,once,TRBV7-8
TGTGCCAGCAGCGAGACTAGCGGGGGGGCCAAAAACATTCAGTACTTC,CASSETSGGAKNIQYF,TRBD2,16,TRBJ2-4,-,TRBV7-6
TGTGCCAGCAGCTTTGGGACAGGGGACTACGAGCAGTACTTC,CASSFGTGDYEQYF,TRBD1,14,TRBJ2-7,-,TRBV11-2
TGTGCCAGCAGCTTTGGGATACAAGAGACCCAGTACTTC,CASSFGIQETQYF,-,13,TRBJ2-5,-,TRBV5-6
TGTGCCAGCAGTGAAGGACGGAGGATCTACGAGCAGTACTTC,CASSEGRRIYEQYF,-,14,TRBJ2-7,-,TRBV2
TGTGCCAGCAGCTCCGGGACAGGTTTGAACACCGGGGAGCTGTTTTTT,CASSSGTGLNTGELFF,TRBD1,16,TRBJ2-2,-,TRBV7-3
TGCAGCGGAGGGACAGGGGCCCACGAGCAGTACTTC,CSGGTGAHEQYF,TRBD1,12,TRBJ2-7,-,TRBV29-1
TGTGCCAGCAGTTTAAGTGGGCCTGCCACCGGGGAGCTGTTTTTT,CASSLSGPATGELFF,-,15,TRBJ2-2,-,TRBV27
TGTGCCAGCAGTTTGGGGACGGGACTAGCGGGGGAGTGGGAGACCCAGTACTTC,CASSLGTGLAGEWETQYF,TRBD2,18,TRBJ2-5,-,TRBV27
TGTGCCAGCAGCTTAAAGATTTTAGGTGGCTACACCTTC,CASSLKILGGYTF,-,13,TRBJ1-2,-,TRBV11-2
TGCGCCAGCAGAGTGGGTACGTACAATGAGCAGTTCTTC,CASRVGTYNEQFF,-,13,TRBJ2-1,once,TRBV5-1
TGCGCCAGCAGCCAAGGGCCGGCTGATAGGGGGGCGCTGGGTGGCTACACCTTC,CASSQGPADRGALGGYTF,-,18,TRBJ1-2,-,TRBV4-1
TGTGCCAGCAGTCCCCAGGCAAGCTATGGCTACACCTTC,CASSPQASYGYTF,-,13,TRBJ1-2,-,TRBV6-5
TGTGCCAGCAGTGCTCAGGACAGCTCCTACAATGAGCAGTTCTTC,CASSAQDSSYNEQFF,-,15,TRBJ2-1,few,TRBV6-4
TGTGCCATCAGTGAATATCAGGGGCTCGACACTGAAGCTTTCTTT,CAISEYQGLDTEAFF,-,15,TRBJ1-1,-,TRBV10-3
TGTGCCAGCAGCTTAGGCGCCGGAGGAACCTACGAGCAGTACTTC,CASSLGAGGTYEQYF,-,15,TRBJ2-7,-,TRBV7-7
TGTGCCAGCAGTCCCGGTCGCTATGGCTACACCTTC,CASSPGRYGYTF,-,12,TRBJ1-2,-,TRBV27
TGTGCCAGCAGTTCAGGCTTTGGCGAGACCCAGTACTTC,CASSSGFGETQYF,-,13,TRBJ2-5,-,TRBV27
TGTGCCAGCAGTGAAGGGGGGTACGAGCAGTACTTC,CASSEGGYEQYF,-,12,TRBJ2-7,-,TRBV6-5
TGCGCCAGCAGCTCTGACAGGGCCCACAATGAGCAGTTCTTC,CASSSDRAHNEQFF,TRBD1,14,TRBJ2-1,-,TRBV5-1
TGCGCCAGCAGCCTCCAACCCGGGACACACACAGATACGCAGTATTTT,CASSLQPGTHTDTQYF,-,16,TRBJ2-3,-,TRBV4-1
TGCAGCACCCTTAGGATGGGGTGGGATGAGCAGTTCTTC,CSTLRMGWDEQFF,-,13,TRBJ2-1,-,TRBV29-1
TGTGCCAGCAGCTTGGTGCGCAGGGGGCAAGGGGAGACCCAGTACTTC,CASSLVRRGQGETQYF,TRBD1,16,TRBJ2-5,-,TRBV5-6
TGTGCCAGCAGCGTAGTCCAAACCTACAATGAGCAGTTCTTC,CASSVVQTYNEQFF,-,14,TRBJ2-1,-,TRBV9
TGTGCCAGCAGGACATTGGGGGGAAGTAATCAGCCCCAGCATTTT,CASRTLGGSNQPQHF,-,15,TRBJ1-5,-,TRBV6-1
TGTGCCAGCAGTGCCCGGGAGGGCTCATCAAGGACGGAGACCCAGTACTTC,CASSAREGSSRTETQYF,TRBD2,17,TRBJ2-5,-,TRBV2
TGTGCCAGCACCGAAACAGGGGACTTGAACACTGAAGCTTTCTTT,CASTETGDLNTEAFF,TRBD1,15,TRBJ1-1,-,TRBV6-5
TGTGCCACCACCCCGGACCGGGGTTATAGCAATCAGCCCCAGCATTTT,CATTPDRGYSNQPQHF,-,16,TRBJ1-5,-,TRBV15
TGCGCCAGCAGTGACCGGGTTTGGCCTTACGAGCAGTACTTC,CASSDRVWPYEQYF,-,14,TRBJ2-7,-,TRBV10-2
TGCGCCAGCAGCAGCAGCGGGAGGGCCATGAATGAGCAGTTCTTC,CASSSSGRAMNEQFF,TRBD2,15,TRBJ2-1,-,TRBV4-1
TGCGCCAGCAGTGAGCACTGGATAGCGGGGGTGAACACCGGGGAGCTGTTTTTT,CASSEHWIAGVNTGELFF,TRBD2,18,TRBJ2-2,-,TRBV10-1
TGCGCCAGCAGCTTGGGATCGATGAGCGAGACCCAGTACTTC,CASSLGSMSETQYF,-,14,TRBJ2-5,-,TRBV5-1
TGCGCCAGCAGCTTAGAACAGGGAAGGACTGAAGCTTTCTTT,CASSLEQGRTEAFF,-,14,TRBJ1-1,-,TRBV5-1
TGCGCCAGCAGCTTGGAGGCAGGGGGCTACTACGAGCAGTACTTC,CASSLEAGGYYEQYF,TRBD1,15,TRBJ2-7,-,TRBV5-1
TGTGCCAGCAGCCTTGGACTAGCGGGAGCTGGTGAGACCCAGTACTTC,CASSLGLAGAGETQYF,TRBD2,16,TRBJ2-5,once,TRBV7-9
TGTGCCAGCAGCGCCTCGGAGCAGTACTTC,CASSASEQYF,-,10,TRBJ2-7,-,TRBV9
TGTGCCAGTAGTATAGTTCCGGGACAGACCTACAATGAGCAGTTCTTC,CASSIVPGQTYNEQFF,TRBD1,16,TRBJ2-1,-,TRBV19
TGTGCCAGCAGCGGCCAGCGGGAAGCTTTCTTT,CASSGQREAFF,-,11,TRBJ1-1,-,TRBV13